This T cell receptor (beta chain) was sequenced for a study of cytomegalovirus exposure and HLA in healthy donors. Findings and caveats of the study: The authors listed approximately 160 TCR beta chains as cytomegalovirus-associated. Reported results showed that the classifier diagnosed cytomegalovirus status with high specificity and sensitivity.

Assay used: immunoSEQ multiplex PCR; TCRdb lists only in-frame clones, some missing. The sample records over 100,000 clones, about 91% being singletons. Points on this clone: Its cognate antigen is unknown.

Germline values: CDR1 MNHNS, CDR2 SASEGT. The CDR3 sequence is 14 residues long. Trimming stripped 3 bases from V and 5 bases from J, with 13 bases between. The genes are TRBV6-1 and TRBJ1-1; D remains ambiguous. The receptor comes from a woman under 30 in good health and CMV-seronegative. Material for sequencing was PBMCs. CDR3 coding DNA: TGTGCCAGCAGTGAGAAGGTGGAGTGGACTGAAGCTTTCTTT. Residues: CASSEKVEWTEAFF.